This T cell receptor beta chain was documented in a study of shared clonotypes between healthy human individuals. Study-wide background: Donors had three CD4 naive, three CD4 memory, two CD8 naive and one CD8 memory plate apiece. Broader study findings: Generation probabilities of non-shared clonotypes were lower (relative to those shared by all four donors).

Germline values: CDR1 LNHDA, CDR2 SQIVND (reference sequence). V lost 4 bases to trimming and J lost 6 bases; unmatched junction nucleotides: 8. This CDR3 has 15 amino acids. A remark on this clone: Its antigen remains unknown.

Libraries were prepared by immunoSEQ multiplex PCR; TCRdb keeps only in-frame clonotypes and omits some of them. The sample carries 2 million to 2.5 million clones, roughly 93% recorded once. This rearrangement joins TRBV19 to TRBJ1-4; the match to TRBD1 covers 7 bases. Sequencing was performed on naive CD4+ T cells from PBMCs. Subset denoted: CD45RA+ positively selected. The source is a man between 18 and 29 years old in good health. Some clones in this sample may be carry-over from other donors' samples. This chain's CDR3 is CASSTRQGIDEKLFF. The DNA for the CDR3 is TGTGCCAGTAGTACCAGACAGGGTATTGATGAAAAACTGTTTTTT.